The clone carrying this T cell receptor (beta chain) was seen at least ten times. The record originates from a study of blood T cell repertoires in COVID-19. Looking at the study overall: Samples taken during acute and convalescent COVID-19 were collected in the United States, Italy and Spain. Sample material is recorded as cDNA or gDNA derived from T cells, B-cell-depleted T cells, or PBMCs.

In the authors' workflow: Scientists estimated how many nucleated cells there were by amplifying reference gene primers. Method: immunoSEQ multiplex PCR; TCRdb's copy keeps in-frame clones and lacks some. That table supplies the V and J calls and clone size; D and trimming were determined from the DNA. The sample contains 50,000 or so clones, 65% to 85% of which appear only once. Germline-derived CDR1 and CDR2 are SGHAT and FQDESV (reference sequence). The CDR3 is 14 amino acids. V shed 3 bases and J shed 2 bases, with 10 bases lying between them. What was sequenced was peripheral blood. The sequence derives from an older man with acute or convalescent COVID-19. V gene TRBV11-1 combines with J gene TRBJ1-2; a weak D match, TRBD1 (5 bases). As DNA, the CDR3 is TGTGCCAGCAGCTTTACAGGTTCGAACTATGGCTACACCTTC. The encoded protein is CASSFTGSNYGYTF.